This TCR beta chain was obtained from a study of T-cell memory formation after mild COVID-19. Study-wide background: TCR clusters were largely donor specific.

Study findings and constraints: Researchers found some responding clones in pre-infection memory, a sign that cross-reactive memory joined. Confirmation was lacking for SARS-CoV-2 specificity of second-wave clones that peaked on day 37.

The germline CDR1 and CDR2 sequences are SGHTA and FQGNSA. The CDR3 runs 14 residues. Between the trimmed V and J ends, which lost 6 bases and 1 base, there was a span of 11 bases. 5'RACE primed from the constant segment yielded TCR alpha and TCR beta cDNA libraries bearing sample barcodes and UMIs. Via MiXCR, TCRdb re-called the 5' RACE reads, giving one row per CDR3 protein. Among roughly 52,000 distinct CDR3 sequences listed, over 7.5% were seen once. This clonotype was counted ten times or more. The target antigen is unknown. The sample comprised PBMCs or a T cell subset sorted from them (not recorded which). This receptor was taken from a man younger than 35 who had mild COVID-19 (a few samples of this study predate the infection). Cell type and time point are not known. The V gene is TRBV7-2, the J gene TRBJ2-3; D not resolved. CDR3 region: CASSIPLGTDTQYF. The CDR3, as DNA: TGTGCCAGCAGTATACCCCTTGGCACAGATACGCAGTATTTT.